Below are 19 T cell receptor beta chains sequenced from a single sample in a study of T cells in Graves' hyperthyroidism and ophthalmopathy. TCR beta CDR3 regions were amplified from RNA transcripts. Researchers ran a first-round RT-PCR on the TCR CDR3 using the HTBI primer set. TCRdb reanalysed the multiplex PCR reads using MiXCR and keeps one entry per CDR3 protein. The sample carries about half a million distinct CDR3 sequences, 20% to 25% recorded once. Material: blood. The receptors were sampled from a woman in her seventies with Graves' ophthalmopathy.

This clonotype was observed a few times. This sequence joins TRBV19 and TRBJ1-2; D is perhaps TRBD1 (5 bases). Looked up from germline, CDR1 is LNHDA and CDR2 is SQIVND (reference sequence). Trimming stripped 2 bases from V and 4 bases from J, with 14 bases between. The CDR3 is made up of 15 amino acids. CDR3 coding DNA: TGTGCCAGTAGTATAACCCCGGGGCCTCCCTATGGCTACACCTTC. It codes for CASSITPGPPYGYTF.

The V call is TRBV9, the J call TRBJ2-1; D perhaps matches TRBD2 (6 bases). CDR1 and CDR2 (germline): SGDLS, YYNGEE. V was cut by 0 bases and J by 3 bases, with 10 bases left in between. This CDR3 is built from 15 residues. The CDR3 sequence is CASSVGSGDYNEQFF. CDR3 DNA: TGTGCCAGCAGCGTAGGTAGCGGTGACTACAATGAGCAGTTCTTC.

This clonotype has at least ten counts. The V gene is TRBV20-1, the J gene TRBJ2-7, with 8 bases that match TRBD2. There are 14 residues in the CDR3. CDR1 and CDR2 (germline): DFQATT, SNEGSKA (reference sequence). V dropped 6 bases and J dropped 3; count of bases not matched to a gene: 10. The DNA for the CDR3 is TGCAGTGCCGCCGTGAGCGGGGGAAACTACGAGCAGTACTTC. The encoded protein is CSAAVSGGNYEQYF.

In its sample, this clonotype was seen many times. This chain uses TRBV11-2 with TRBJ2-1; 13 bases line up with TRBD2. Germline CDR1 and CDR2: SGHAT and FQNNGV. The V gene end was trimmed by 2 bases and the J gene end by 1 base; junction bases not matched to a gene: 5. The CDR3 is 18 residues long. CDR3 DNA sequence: TGTGCCAGCAGCTTATATGCGGGACTAGCGGGATCCTACAATGAGCAGTTCTTC. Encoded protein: CASSLYAGLAGSYNEQFF.

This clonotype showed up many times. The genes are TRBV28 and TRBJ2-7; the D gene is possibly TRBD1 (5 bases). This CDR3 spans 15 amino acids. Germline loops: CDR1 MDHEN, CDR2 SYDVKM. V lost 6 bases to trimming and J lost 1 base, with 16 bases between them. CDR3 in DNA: TGTGCCAGCAGCCTTACCGGGCAGGGATCCTACGAGCAGTACTTC. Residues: CASSLTGQGSYEQYF.

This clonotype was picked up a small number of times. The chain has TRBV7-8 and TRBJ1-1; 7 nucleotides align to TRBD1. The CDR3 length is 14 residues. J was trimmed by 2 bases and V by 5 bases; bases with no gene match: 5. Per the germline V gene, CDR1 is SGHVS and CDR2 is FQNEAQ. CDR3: CASSIQGINTEAFF. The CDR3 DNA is TGTGCCAGCAGCATACAGGGGATAAACACTGAAGCTTTCTTT. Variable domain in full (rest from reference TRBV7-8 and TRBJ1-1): GAGVSQSPRYKVAKRGQDVALRCDPISGHVSLFWYQQALGQGPEFLTYFQNEAQLDKSGLPSDRFFAERPEGSVSTLKIQRTQQEDSAVYLCASSIQGINTEAFFGQGTRLTVV.

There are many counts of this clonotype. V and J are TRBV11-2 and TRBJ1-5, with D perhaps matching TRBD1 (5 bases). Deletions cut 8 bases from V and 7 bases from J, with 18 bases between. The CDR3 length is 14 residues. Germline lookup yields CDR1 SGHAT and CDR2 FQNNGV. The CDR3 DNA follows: TGTGCCAGCGGGAACAGGCCTATGGAGCAGCCCCAGCATTTT. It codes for CASGNRPMEQPQHF.

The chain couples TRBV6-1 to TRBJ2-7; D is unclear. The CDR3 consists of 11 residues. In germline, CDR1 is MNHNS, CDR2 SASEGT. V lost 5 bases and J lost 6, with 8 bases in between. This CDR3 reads CASSTQSEQYF. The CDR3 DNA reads TGTGCCAGCAGTACCCAGAGCGAGCAGTACTTC.

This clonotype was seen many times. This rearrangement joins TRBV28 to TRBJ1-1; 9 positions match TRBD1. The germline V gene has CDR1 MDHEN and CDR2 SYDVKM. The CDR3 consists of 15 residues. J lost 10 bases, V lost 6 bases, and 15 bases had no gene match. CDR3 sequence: CASSTAGQGRMSAFF. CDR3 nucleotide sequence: TGTGCCAGCAGCACCGCTGGACAGGGGCGAATGTCAGCTTTCTTT. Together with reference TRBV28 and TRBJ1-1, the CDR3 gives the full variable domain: DVKVTQSSRYLVKRTGEKVFLECVQDMDHENMFWYRQDPGLGLRLIYFSYDVKMKEKGDIPEGYSVSREKKERFSLILESASTNQTSMYLCASSTAGQGRMSAFFGQGTRLTVV.

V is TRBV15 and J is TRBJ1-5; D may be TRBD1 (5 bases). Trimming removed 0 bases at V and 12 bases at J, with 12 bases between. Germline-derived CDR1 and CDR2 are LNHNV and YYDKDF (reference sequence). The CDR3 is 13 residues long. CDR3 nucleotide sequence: TGTGCCACCAGCAGAGAGGGGGGGAGGGTCCAGCATTTT. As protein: CATSREGGRVQHF.

The CDR3 DNA follows: TGCGCCAGCAGTGAGTTCGGGGGAGGGGGGAATGAGCAGTTCTTC. The encoded protein is CASSEFGGGGNEQFF. The chain uses TRBV10-2 and TRBJ2-1; the D gene is possibly TRBD2 (7 bases). V was clipped by 1 base and J by 7 bases, with 14 bases between them. CDR1 and CDR2 from the germline V gene are WSHSY and SAAADI. CDR3 size: 15 residues.

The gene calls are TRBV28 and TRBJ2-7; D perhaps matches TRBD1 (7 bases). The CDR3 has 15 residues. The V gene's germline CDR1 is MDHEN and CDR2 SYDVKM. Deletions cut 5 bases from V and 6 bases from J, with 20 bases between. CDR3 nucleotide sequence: TGTGCCAGCAGTCCGGGGGACAGCCTCCCCCGCGAGCAGTACTTC. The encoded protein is CASSPGDSLPREQYF.

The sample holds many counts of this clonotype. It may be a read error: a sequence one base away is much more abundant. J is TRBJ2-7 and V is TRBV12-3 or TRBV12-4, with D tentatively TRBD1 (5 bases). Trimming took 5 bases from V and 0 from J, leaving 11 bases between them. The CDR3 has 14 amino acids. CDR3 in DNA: TGTGCCAGCAGTCTGACAGAGAGCTCCTACGAGCAGTACTTC. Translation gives CASSLTESSYEQYF.

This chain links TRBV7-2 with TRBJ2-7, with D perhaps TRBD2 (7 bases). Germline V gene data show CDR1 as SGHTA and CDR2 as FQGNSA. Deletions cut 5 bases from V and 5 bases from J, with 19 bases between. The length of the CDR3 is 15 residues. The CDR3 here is CASSRRRGPMNEQYF. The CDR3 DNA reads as TGTGCCAGCAGCCGAAGGCGGGGGCCGATGAACGAGCAGTACTTC.

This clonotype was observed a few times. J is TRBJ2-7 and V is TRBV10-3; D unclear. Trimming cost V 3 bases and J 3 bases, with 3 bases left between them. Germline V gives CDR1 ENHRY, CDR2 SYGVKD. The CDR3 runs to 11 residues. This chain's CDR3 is CAISDGYEQYF. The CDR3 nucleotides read TGTGCCATCAGTGATGGCTACGAGCAGTACTTC.

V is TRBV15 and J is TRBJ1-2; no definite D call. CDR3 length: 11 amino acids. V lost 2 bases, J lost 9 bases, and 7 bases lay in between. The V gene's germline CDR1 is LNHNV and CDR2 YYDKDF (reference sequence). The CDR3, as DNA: TGTGCCACCAGCAGACTGAGGAGCTACACCTTC. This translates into CATSRLRSYTF.

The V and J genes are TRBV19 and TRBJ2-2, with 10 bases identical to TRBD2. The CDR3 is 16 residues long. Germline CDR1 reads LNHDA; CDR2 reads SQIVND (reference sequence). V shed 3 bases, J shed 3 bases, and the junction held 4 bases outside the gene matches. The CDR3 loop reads CASSMSSGSDTGELFF. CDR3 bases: TGTGCCAGTAGTATGTCTAGCGGGAGCGACACCGGGGAGCTGTTTTTT.

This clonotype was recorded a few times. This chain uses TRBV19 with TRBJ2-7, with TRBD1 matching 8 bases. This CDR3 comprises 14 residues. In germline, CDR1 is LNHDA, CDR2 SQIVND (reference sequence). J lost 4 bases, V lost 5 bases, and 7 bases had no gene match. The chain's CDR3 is CASSVQGAGYEQYF. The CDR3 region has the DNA TGTGCCAGTAGTGTTCAGGGGGCAGGGTACGAGCAGTACTTC.

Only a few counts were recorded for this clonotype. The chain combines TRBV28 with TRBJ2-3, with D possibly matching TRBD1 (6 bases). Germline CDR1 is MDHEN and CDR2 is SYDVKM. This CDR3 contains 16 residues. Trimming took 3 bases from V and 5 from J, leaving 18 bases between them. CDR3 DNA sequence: TGTGCCAGCAGTTTTCTTTCGGGGACAAGTCTAGATACGCAGTATTTT. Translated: CASSFLSGTSLDTQYF.